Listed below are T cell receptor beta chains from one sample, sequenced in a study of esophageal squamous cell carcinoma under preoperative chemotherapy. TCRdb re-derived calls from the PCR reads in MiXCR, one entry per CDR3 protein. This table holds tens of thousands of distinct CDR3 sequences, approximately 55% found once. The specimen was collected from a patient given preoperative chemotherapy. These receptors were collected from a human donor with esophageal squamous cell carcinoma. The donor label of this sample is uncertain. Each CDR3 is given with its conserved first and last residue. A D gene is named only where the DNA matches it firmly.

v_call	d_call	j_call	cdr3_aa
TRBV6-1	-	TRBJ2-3	CASRRIQGSSDTQYF
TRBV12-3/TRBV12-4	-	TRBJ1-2	CASSFMGDKDGYTF
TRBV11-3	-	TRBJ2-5	CAGGFGGRGEDTQYF
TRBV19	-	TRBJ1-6	CASSKTVPINSPLHF
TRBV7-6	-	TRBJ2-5	CASSSRPAETQYF
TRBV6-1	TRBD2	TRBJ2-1	CASRRRGRASYNEQFF
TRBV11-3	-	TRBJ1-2	CASSLGTGYGYTF
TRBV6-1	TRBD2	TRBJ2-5	CASRGRERETQYF
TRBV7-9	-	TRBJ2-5	CASSPTDEETQYF
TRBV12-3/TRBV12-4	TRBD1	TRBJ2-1	CASSDRTGYNEQFF
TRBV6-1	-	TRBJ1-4	CASSELSEKLFF